This T cell receptor beta chain was sequenced in a study of T cell responses to AZD1222 COVID-19 vaccine. Germline CDR1 MGHRA, CDR2 YSYEKL. Trimming removed 1 base from V and 1 base from J, with 11 bases in between. The CDR3 consists of 15 residues. TCRdb keeps only in-frame clones here, not all; method: immunoSEQ multiplex PCR. The sample records over 200,000 clones, roughly 94% being singletons. The sample was peripheral blood, taken 28 days after the second dose of the MenACWY control vaccine. The chain combines TRBV4-1 with TRBJ2-7; a possible D gene is TRBD2 (6 bases). This clonotype was obtained from an adult who received the MenACWY meningococcal vaccine as a control. The CDR3 DNA follows: TGCGCCAGCAGCCAAGGCGGCGGGGCGTCCTACGAGCAGTACTTC. It specifies CASSQGGGASYEQYF.